The present entry profiles one T cell receptor (beta chain) with its context. Its antigen remains unknown. Individual cDNA molecules each carried unique molecular identifiers attached by the library. TCRdb fed the RACE reads into MiXCR, producing one record per CDR3 protein. There are some 340,000 distinct CDR3 sequences in the sample; under 8% occur only once, and roughly 7.9% lies in the top ten. The data were obtained in a study of human T cells and chemical hapten exposure. Study observations and caveats: Versus controls, significantly more large CDR3 similarity clusters arose from expanded TCRs. TCRs at a frequency above 1 in 1000 stayed unchanged with DPC sensitization.

The time point: patch test 1, 2 weeks after DPC sensitization. The treatment here: therapeutic diphenylcyclopropenone sensitization with weekly scalp DPC. The CDR3 length is 13 residues. V dropped 7 bases and J dropped 3; count of bases not matched to a gene: 9. The V gene's germline CDR1 is DFQATT and CDR2 SNEGSKA (reference sequence). This receptor was obtained from a young woman with alopecia areata. Some clones in this sample may be carry-over from other donors' samples. The J gene is TRBJ2-7, the V gene TRBV20-1; 7 nucleotides match TRBD1. Sequenced material: whole blood, taken in connection with sensitization to the hapten diphenylcyclopropenone (DPC). The CDR3 loop is CSGKRGQSYEQYF. The CDR3 nucleotides are TGCAGTGGGAAACGGGGACAGAGCTACGAGCAGTACTTC.